This TCR beta chain was retrieved from a study of human T cells and chemical hapten exposure. The CDR3 sequence is 12 residues long. CDR1 and CDR2 (germline): MNHEY, SVGAGI. Trimming took 7 bases from V and 6 from J; bases not matched to a gene: 5. One entry per CDR3 protein, called by TCRdb with MiXCR from the RACE reads. The sample consists of fewer than 70,000 distinct CDR3 sequences, approximately 9.9% of them appearing once. This clonotype was counted ten times or more. The antigen remains unidentified. Stated time point: pre-sensitization, week 0. Treatment described: therapeutic diphenylcyclopropenone sensitization with weekly scalp DPC. Suited to DPC and affected by alopecia, the donors ranged from 18 to 70 years old. Findings and limits, study-wide: Each of the donors had alopecia, so their immune responses may not resemble those of healthy people.

This chain links TRBV6-5 with TRBJ2-5; 7 bases agree with TRBD1. The sequences come from whole blood, collected in connection with sensitization to the hapten diphenylcyclopropenone (DPC). The TCR originated in a woman in her 50s with alopecia areata. Some clones in this sample may be carry-over from other donors' samples. Here the CDR3 reads CASTDRVKTQYF. CDR3 coding DNA: TGTGCCAGCACCGACAGGGTGAAGACCCAGTACTTC.